This T cell receptor beta chain was recorded in a study of CD8 T cells in ankylosing spondylitis (TCRdb year 2017). For the wider study: To find TCR variants linked to disease, the study profiled T cell receptor beta repertoires in ankylosing spondylitis patients and healthy donors. The full study cohort comprised 20 to 25 ankylosing spondylitis patients and some 110 healthy donors. Peripheral blood samples were taken, and synovial fluid was additionally collected from ankylosing spondylitis patients.

In this sample, this clonotype turned up a few times. Its cognate antigen has yet to be identified. No much larger clone is present one base from it, and per-base qualities are unavailable. What the research found in general, with its limitations: Significant enrichment of the disease-linked clones was reported in matched synovial fluid samples from ankylosing spondylitis patients. In peripheral blood, the disease-linked clones were found at relatively low frequencies and had a CD8+ phenotype. Some of the motif variants had been reported before in the synovial fluid and blood of reactive arthritis patients, a finding that suggests common disease-initiation mechanisms. Blood from ankylosing spondylitis patients appeared to be characterized by a TCR beta motif composed of under 10 highly homologous amino acid variants.

The cysteine opens and the phenylalanine closes a CDR3 of 11 amino acids. Of all the DNA, just the CDR3 is kept, 33 bases in frame from base 1. The V and J ends are trimmed by 3 bases and 6 bases, leaving 8 bases between them. CDR1 is given as SQVTM and CDR2 as ANQGSEA, both from the germline V gene. For sequencing, an Illumina HiSeq 2500 was employed. Quantitative 5'-RACE with molecular barcodes was used to prepare TCR beta libraries. The authors processed their data as follows. A new computational method based on a probabilistic model of VDJ rearrangement was used to identify disease-linked TCR variants. Using fastp trimming at Q25 and MiXCR clonotype assembly, TCRdb reanalyzed the public sequencing data and kept in-frame beta chains. CDR3 protein sequences are deduplicated, and each keeps its most common genes and DNA. TCRdb assigned the V and J calls; the authors' analysis was not used. The table for this sample lists about 350,000 distinct CDR3 sequences; more than 20% of them were counted only once. 10% to 15% of the sample lies in the top ten.

Recombination linked TRBV29-1 to TRBJ1-2; a confident D gene designation cannot be given. The TCR was taken from a male donor with ankylosing spondylitis or in good health (not recorded which). The specimen was blood, either unsorted or a sorted T cell fraction (not recorded which). CDR3 reads: CSVDQRDGYTF. Read as DNA, the sequence is TGCAGCGTTGATCAGAGGGATGGCTACACCTTC.